This T cell receptor (beta chain) came from a study of CD8 T cells in ankylosing spondylitis. Using quantitative 5'-RACE with molecular barcodes, the authors made TCR beta libraries. In TCRdb, the 5' RACE reads were re-called with MiXCR into one record per CDR3 protein. In the table there are 750,000 to 850,000 distinct CDR3 sequences, over 9.5% of which are singletons. Overall study results and limits: CD8+ disease-linked clones were present at relatively low frequencies in blood. A motif in TCR beta, a set of about eight highly homologous variants, appeared characteristic of ankylosing spondylitis blood.

Note on this clonotype: Its antigen is unidentified.

Material for sequencing was blood, either unsorted or a sorted T cell fraction (not recorded which). The TCR sequence derives from a male donor with ankylosing spondylitis.

CDR3 DNA: TGTGCCAGCAGCCAATCGGCCGGGATTTATAATTCACCCCTCCACTTT. This translates into CASSQSAGIYNSPLHF. The gene calls are TRBV4-2 and TRBJ1-6; D remains unclear. Germline values: CDR1 LGHNA, CDR2 YNFKEQ. Trimming shortened V by 2 bases and J by 4 bases, and 12 bases separated the two germline ends. The CDR3 extends over 16 amino acids.